This TCR beta chain was identified during a study of metastatic and nonmetastatic thyroid tumors. Study at large: Repertoire comparisons spanned blood and tumor or nodule tissue from malignant and benign thyroid patients.

V was clipped by 4 bases and J by 7 bases; unmatched bases: 12. In germline, CDR1 is SGHTS, CDR2 YDEGEE. There are 15 residues in the CDR3. Per the authors' pipeline: Using the CDR3 differences seen across clinicopathological groups, the authors built a distant-metastasis classifier for papillary thyroid cancer, which was meant to discriminate distant-metastatic patients. TCRdb reprocessed the PCR reads using MiXCR. TCRdb, rather than the study authors, made the V and J calls. Here the sample spans tens of thousands of clones, around 30% being singletons. In regard to this clone: Its target is unknown.

Overall study findings and caveats: Benign nodules were reported to have significantly lower TCR beta diversity than malignant thyroid tumors, in blood and tumor.

There were no patients who had received any treatment before thyroid surgery. The chain employs TRBV5-8 and TRBJ1-2, with 8 positions matching TRBD1. This receptor was obtained from a female donor with papillary thyroid cancer or a benign thyroid nodule (not recorded which). Some clones in this sample may be carry-over from other donors' samples. Sequenced input: blood. CDR3 DNA sequence: TGTGCCAGCAGCCTTGGACAGGGTGGGTTTTCTGGCTACACCTTC. Translated, it gives CASSLGQGGFSGYTF.